A selection of T cell receptor beta chains follows, all from one sample in a study of blood T cell repertoires in COVID-19. Only in-frame clones appear in the TCRdb table, and some are missing; sequencing was by immunoSEQ multiplex PCR. The table has around 220,000 clones, over 75% seen once. Specimen: peripheral blood. These receptors originate from a man aged 50-60 years with acute or convalescent COVID-19. CDR3s include the opening cysteine and the closing phenylalanine or tryptophan. D genes are given only for firm matches. Only part of the rows carry a size: once, few, many, or a class if the clone is expanded.

j_call d_call clone_size v_call cdr3_aa cdr3_nt
TRBJ1-5 - - TRBV28 CASSWPHQPQHF TGTGCCAGCAGTTGGCCGCATCAGCCCCAGCATTTT
TRBJ1-1 - - TRBV19 CASRPYHQGTLNTEAFF TGTGCCAGTAGGCCTTACCACCAGGGGACCTTGAACACTGAAGCTTTCTTT
TRBJ2-7 TRBD1 - TRBV6-5 CASTSPRQGFYEQYF TGTGCCAGCACTTCCCCCAGACAGGGATTCTACGAGCAGTACTTC
TRBJ2-7 TRBD1 - TRBV29-1 CSASDRGQKGEQYF TGCAGCGCTTCGGACAGGGGGCAGAAGGGCGAGCAGTACTTC
TRBJ1-2 TRBD1 - TRBV9 CASSVSGGDGKYGYTF TGTGCCAGCAGCGTTTCAGGGGGCGACGGGAAATATGGCTACACCTTC
TRBJ2-5 TRBD2 few TRBV5-1 CASSLAPGGGNQETQYF TGCGCCAGCAGCTTGGCCCCTGGCGGGGGGAACCAAGAGACCCAGTACTTC
TRBJ1-5 - - TRBV9 CASSGQDNQPQHF TGTGCCAGCAGCGGACAGGACAATCAGCCCCAGCATTTT
TRBJ1-3 - - TRBV11-2 CASSQTGNSGNTIYF TGTGCCAGCAGCCAGACAGGCAACTCTGGAAACACCATATATTTT
TRBJ1-2 TRBD1 - TRBV5-4 CASSLGGTGLNYGYTF TGTGCCAGCAGCTTGGGGGGGACAGGACTGAACTATGGCTACACCTTC
TRBJ1-1 - - TRBV20-1 CTSGVNTEAFF TGCACCTCAGGGGTAAACACTGAAGCTTTCTTT